The clone carrying this TCR beta chain was seen repeatedly, ten times or more. Its antigen is currently unknown. The CDR3 totals 12 residues. Germline V CDR1 and CDR2: SGHVS, FQNEAQ. V lost 4 bases and J 10 bases, leaving 11 bases between the germline ends. Individual cDNA molecules were tagged with unique molecular identifiers. TCRdb processed the 5' RACE reads anew with MiXCR; each CDR3 protein has one entry. The sample holds 35,000 to 45,000 distinct CDR3 sequences; 6% to 7.5% are singletons and the top ten take 24%. The data stem from a study of early T cells in non-severe SARS-CoV-2 infection. Study-wide background: Sequencing targeted bulk RNA from unsorted whole blood, leaving chains unpaired. The study's findings and limits: Matching with VDJdb favored anti-spike CD8 responses (missing private and CD4 specificities).

This specimen consisted of whole blood, obtained at baseline. The source is an adult who was a healthcare worker with PCR-confirmed SARS-CoV-2 infection or an uninfected control (not recorded which). The chain uses TRBV7-8 and TRBJ2-4, with a weak D call TRBD2 (5 bases). The CDR3 loop reads CASSSNTGIQYF. CDR3 nucleotides: TGTGCCAGCAGCTCAAACACGGGAATTCAGTACTTC.